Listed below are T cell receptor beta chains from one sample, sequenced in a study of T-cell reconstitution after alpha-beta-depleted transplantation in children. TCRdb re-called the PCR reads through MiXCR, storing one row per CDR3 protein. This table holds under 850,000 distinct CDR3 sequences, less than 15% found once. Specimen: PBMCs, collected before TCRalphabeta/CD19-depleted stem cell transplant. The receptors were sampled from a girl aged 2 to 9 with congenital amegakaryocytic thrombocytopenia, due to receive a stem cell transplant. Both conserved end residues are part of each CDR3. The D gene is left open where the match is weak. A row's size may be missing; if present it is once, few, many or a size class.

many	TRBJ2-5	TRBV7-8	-	TGTGCCAGCAGCCCTCGACGACAGTATCGAGAGACCCAGTACTTC	CASSPRRQYRETQYF
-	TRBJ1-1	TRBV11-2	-	TGTGCCAGCAGCTTAGGACCGAGCCCGAACACTGAAGCTTTCTTT	CASSLGPSPNTEAFF
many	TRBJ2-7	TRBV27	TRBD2	TGTGCCAGCAGCTCCAACCGACTAGCGGGAGTGGGGGAGCAGTACTTC	CASSSNRLAGVGEQYF
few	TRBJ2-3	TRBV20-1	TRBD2	TGCAGTGCTAGAGATAGTAATTCTGCGGGAGTTACCACAGATACGCAGTATTTT	CSARDSNSAGVTTDTQYF
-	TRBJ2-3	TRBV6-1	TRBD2	TGTGCCAGCAGTGCCATGGCGGGAGGAGCCACAGATACGCAGTATTTT	CASSAMAGGATDTQYF
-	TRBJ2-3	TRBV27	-	TGTGACAGCAGTTTGCTTGGAGATACGCAGTATTTT	CDSSLLGDTQYF
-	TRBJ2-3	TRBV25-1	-	TGTGCCAGCAGTCTCCGGACCCTCACAGATACGCAGTATTTT	CASSLRTLTDTQYF
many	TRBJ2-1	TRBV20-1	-	TGCAGTGCTAGAGGAATTAGCAGGGGGGTCAGCTCCTACAATGAGCAGTTCTTC	CSARGISRGVSSYNEQFF
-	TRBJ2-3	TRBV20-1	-	TGCAGTGTTCCGGACTGGGGTGGCCCGTCCATATCCGGGGGAGATACGCAGTATTTT	CSVPDWGGPSISGGDTQYF
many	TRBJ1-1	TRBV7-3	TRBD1	TGTGCCAGCAGCTACGACAGGGCAGCTGAAGCTTTCTTT	CASSYDRAAEAFF
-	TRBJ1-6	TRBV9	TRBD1	TGTGCCAGCGCCGAGACAGGGGGCTCTTCACCCCTCCACTTT	CASAETGGSSPLHF
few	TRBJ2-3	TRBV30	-	TGTGCCTGGAGATTTGGCCAGCCGATGGGGGATACGCAGTATTTT	CAWRFGQPMGDTQYF
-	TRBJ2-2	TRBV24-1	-	TGTGCCACCAGTGATCCCATTGGCGGGCCCCGATTGGCCGGGGAGCTGTTTTTT	CATSDPIGGPRLAGELFF
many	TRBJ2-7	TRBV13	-	TGTGCCAGCAGCGCCGCGGAGGTTAGCTACGAGCAGTACTTC	CASSAAEVSYEQYF